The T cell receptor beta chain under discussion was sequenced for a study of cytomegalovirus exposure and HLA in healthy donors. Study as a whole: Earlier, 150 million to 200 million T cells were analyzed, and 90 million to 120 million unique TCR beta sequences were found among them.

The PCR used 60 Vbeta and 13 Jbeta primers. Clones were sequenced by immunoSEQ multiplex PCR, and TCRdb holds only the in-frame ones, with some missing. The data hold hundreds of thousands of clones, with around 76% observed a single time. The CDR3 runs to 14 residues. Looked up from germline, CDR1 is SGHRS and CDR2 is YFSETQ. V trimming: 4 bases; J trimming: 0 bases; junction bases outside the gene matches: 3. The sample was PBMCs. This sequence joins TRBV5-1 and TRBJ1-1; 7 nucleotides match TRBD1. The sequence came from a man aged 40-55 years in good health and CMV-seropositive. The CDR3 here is CASSPDRVNTEAFF. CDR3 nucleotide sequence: TGCGCCAGCAGCCCTGACAGGGTGAACACTGAAGCTTTCTTT.